This passage covers 32 T cell receptor beta chains from one sample sequenced in a study of blood T cell repertoires in COVID-19 (dated by TCRdb to the early 2020s). Library generation was performed with the immunoSEQ multiplex PCR assay. The source is immuneACCESS, and TCRdb retained only in-frame sequences with V and J called. Part of the clones is not carried over; for the studies checked, unresolved V genes explain less than half of this, and the remainder is unexplained. For this sample the table gives 200,000 or so clones, of which roughly nine tenths were detected only once. The ten largest account for about 2.2% of the sample. The specimen was PBMCs or T cells enriched from blood (not recorded which). The origin of the receptors is a middle-aged woman with acute COVID-19.

The chain is built from TRBV14 and TRBJ2-1; D is unresolved. Trimming took off 0 bases at V and 8 bases at J, with 11 bases between the two ends. Germline V gene lookup returns CDR1 SGHDN and CDR2 FVKESK. The CDR3 is 14 residues long. The CDR3 loop reads CASSQDLVSYEQFF. Written as DNA, the CDR3 is TGTGCCAGCAGCCAAGATCTTGTTAGCTATGAGCAGTTCTTC. Complete variable domain (other parts from reference TRBV14 and TRBJ2-1): EAGVTQFPSHSVIEKGQTVTLRCDPISGHDNLYWYRRVMGKEIKFLLHFVKESKQDESGMPNNRFLAERTGGTYSTLKVQPAELEDSGVYFCASSQDLVSYEQFFGPGTRLTVL.

This sequence joins TRBV9 and TRBJ2-7; D might be TRBD1 (6 bases). The CDR3 contains 15 residues. V was pared by 0 bases and J by 2 bases, with 12 bases between. From germline, CDR1 is SGDLS and CDR2 YYNGEE. CDR3: CASSVGPGAAYEQYF. As DNA, the CDR3 is TGTGCCAGCAGCGTAGGTCCAGGGGCGGCCTACGAGCAGTACTTC.

This sequence joins TRBV7-8 and TRBJ2-1, with a possible D match to TRBD2 (6 bases). The CDR3 length is 15 residues. Germline V gene data show CDR1 as SGHVS and CDR2 as FQNEAQ. Trimming removed 1 base from V and 1 base from J, with 8 bases in between. The CDR3 bases are TGTGCCAGCAGCTTAGACAGCGGGTCCTACAATGAGCAGTTCTTC. Its protein product is CASSLDSGSYNEQFF.

The chain employs TRBV20-1 and TRBJ1-1; D is undetermined. The CDR3 is 11 residues long. Trimming left V 3 bases short and J 11 bases short, with 13 bases between. Germline lookup yields CDR1 DFQATT and CDR2 SNEGSKA (reference sequence). For the CDR3, the DNA is TGCAGTGCTAGGGGTCCGGGGAGGGCTTTCTTT. Residues: CSARGPGRAFF.

The rearrangement links TRBV27 to TRBJ1-2, with TRBD1 matching over 10 bases. This CDR3 spans 13 amino acids. V lost 4 bases to trimming and J lost 8 bases; unmatched junction nucleotides: 4. Germline V CDR1 and CDR2: MNHEY, SMNVEV (reference sequence). The CDR3 bases are TGTGCCAGCAGTTCCCGGACAGGGGGGGGCTACACCTTC. This sequence encodes CASSSRTGGGYTF.

This clone was detected once. The chain combines TRBV4-2 with TRBJ2-7, with D maybe TRBD2 (5 bases). Germline CDR1 and CDR2: LGHNA and YNFKEQ. Deletions cut 0 bases from V and 6 bases from J, with 12 bases between. The CDR3 is made up of 14 amino acids. Written as DNA, the CDR3 is TGTGCCAGCAGCCAAGACGGGGATCTGGGCGAGCAGTACTTC. It codes for CASSQDGDLGEQYF.

V and J are TRBV12-3 or TRBV12-4 and TRBJ2-1; no reliable D call. The CDR3 has 13 residues. The V end was cut by 6 bases, the J end by 10 bases, with 16 bases between. CDR3 nucleotide sequence: TGTGCCAGCAGCCCTTCCACTTCCCCGGAGCAGTTCTTC. Amino acid sequence: CASSPSTSPEQFF.

V gene TRBV28 combines with J gene TRBJ1-1; D gene unclear. Germline V gives CDR1 MDHEN, CDR2 SYDVKM. Trimming stripped 1 base from V and 1 base from J, with 7 bases between. The CDR3 is 14 residues long. CDR3 DNA: TGTGCCAGCAGTTTATTCCGGGGGAACACTGAAGCTTTCTTT. It yields the protein CASSLFRGNTEAFF.

The chain joins TRBV5-6 to TRBJ1-1; 7 bases line up with TRBD1. V gave up 2 bases and J gave up 8 bases; unmatched junction bases: 6. The CDR3 runs to 13 residues. From germline, CDR1 is SGHDT and CDR2 YYEEEE. As DNA, the CDR3 is TGTGCCAGCAGCTTCGGGGAACAGGGGGAAGCTTTCTTT. Its translation: CASSFGEQGEAFF.

This clone was recorded many times. The CDR3 reads CASSQGEGWKGASYEQYF. The CDR3 DNA is TGTGCCAGCAGCCAAGGTGAGGGGTGGAAGGGGGCCTCCTACGAGCAGTACTTC. The genes are TRBV3-1 (or the pseudogene TRBV3-2) and TRBJ2-7; 7 bases map to TRBD1. The V gene's germline CDR1 is LGHDT and CDR2 YNNKEL (reference sequence). The CDR3 is made up of 18 amino acids. V gave up 1 base and J gave up 0 bases; unmatched junction bases: 12.

The chain combines TRBV18 with TRBJ2-3; D call uncertain. V was pared by 3 bases and J by 0 bases, with 7 bases between. Germline CDR1 reads KGHSH; CDR2 reads LQKENI. There are 14 residues in the CDR3. The CDR3 sequence: CASSPGLSTDTQYF. The CDR3 region has the DNA TGTGCCAGCTCACCGGGCCTAAGCACAGATACGCAGTATTTT.

In its sample, this clone was seen once. V gene TRBV9 combines with J gene TRBJ2-1; TRBD2 might be the D (6 bases). Germline CDR1 reads SGDLS; CDR2 reads YYNGEE. V lost 3 bases and J 0 bases, leaving 16 bases between the germline ends. CDR3 size: 17 residues. CDR3 loop: CASSADPAGSSYNEQFF. CDR3 nucleotides: TGTGCCAGCAGCGCGGACCCGGCGGGGAGCTCCTACAATGAGCAGTTCTTC.

This clone was seen more than once but under ten times. The V gene is TRBV11-2, the J gene TRBJ2-5; D perhaps matches TRBD1 (5 bases). The germline V and J ends were trimmed by 6 bases and 5 bases, with 22 bases remaining between them. Germline CDR1 and CDR2: SGHAT and FQNNGV. There are 16 residues in the CDR3. CDR3 DNA: TGTGCCAGCAGTCGGAAGGGGTTAGTTGTTTATGAGACCCAGTACTTC. Translating gives CASSRKGLVVYETQYF.

A note on this clone: The same CDR3 also results from other DNA sequences found in this sample. This chain uses TRBV4-2 with TRBJ1-5; D is perhaps TRBD1 (6 bases). Germline CDR1 reads LGHNA; CDR2 reads YNFKEQ. The CDR3 has 14 amino acids. V lost 0 bases and J 4 bases, leaving 7 bases between the germline ends. The CDR3 spells CASSQDRGNQPQHF. The CDR3 DNA reads as TGTGCCAGCAGCCAAGACAGGGGTAATCAGCCCCAGCATTTT.

The chain has TRBV5-1 and TRBJ2-7; D possibly corresponds to TRBD2 (6 bases). The germline V and J ends were trimmed by 2 bases and 2 bases, with 11 bases remaining between them. CDR3 length equals 14 residues. The V gene's germline CDR1 is SGHRS and CDR2 YFSETQ. The CDR3: CASSFGSGPYEQYF. CDR3 coding DNA: TGCGCCAGCAGCTTCGGTAGCGGCCCCTACGAGCAGTACTTC.

The genes are TRBV18 and TRBJ2-3; TRBD2 matches 11 bases. Germline trimming cut 3 bases from V and 2 bases from J; bases unmatched to any gene: 4. The CDR3 spans 16 residues. Germline values: CDR1 KGHSH, CDR2 LQKENI. Here the CDR3 reads CASSPKGLAATDTQYF. The CDR3 DNA reads as TGTGCCAGCTCACCCAAGGGACTAGCGGCCACAGATACGCAGTATTTT. The full variable domain, with the rest looked up from reference TRBV18 and TRBJ2-3, is NAGVMQNPRHLVRRRGQEARLRCSPMKGHSHVYWYRQLPEEGLKFMVYLQKENIIDESGMPKERFSAEFPKEGPSILRIQQVVRGDSAAYFCASSPKGLAATDTQYFGPGTRLTVL.

The CDR3 nucleotides are TGTGCCAGCAGCCGAGGAGTTAGATCGAGCACAGATACGCAGTATTTT. This gives the protein CASSRGVRSSTDTQYF. The chain couples TRBV2 to TRBJ2-3, with D hard to call. The CDR3 extends over 16 amino acids. In germline, CDR1 is SNHLY, CDR2 FYNNEI. V was trimmed by 6 bases and J by 0 bases, leaving 16 bases between them. Using reference TRBV2 and TRBJ2-3 for the parts outside the CDR3, the full variable domain is EPEVTQTPSHQVTQMGQEVILRCVPISNHLYFYWYRQILGQKVEFLVSFYNNEISEKSEIFDDQFSVERPDGSNFTLKIRSTKLEDSAMYFCASSRGVRSSTDTQYFGPGTRLTVL.

V is TRBV5-8 and J is TRBJ2-5; 8 nucleotides match TRBD1. Per the germline V gene, CDR1 is SGHTS and CDR2 is YDEGEE. The V gene end was trimmed by 5 bases and the J gene end by 4 bases; junction bases not matched to a gene: 7. The CDR3 contains 14 residues. CDR3 region: CASRKGQVGETQYF. The CDR3 DNA sequence: TGTGCCAGCAGGAAGGGACAGGTAGGAGAGACCCAGTACTTC.

The chain couples TRBV4-1 to TRBJ1-4; a weak D match, TRBD1 (5 bases). V was clipped by 0 bases and J by 0 bases, with 11 bases between them. Germline CDR1 MGHRA, CDR2 YSYEKL. The CDR3 runs 17 residues. In DNA form, the CDR3 reads TGCGCCAGCAGCCAAGACCAGGGTTACGCAACTAATGAAAAACTGTTTTTT. Translation gives CASSQDQGYATNEKLFF.

The chain recombines TRBV6-5 with TRBJ2-1; possible D gene TRBD2, 6 bases. V was pared by 10 bases and J by 11 bases, with 27 bases between. Germline CDR1 and CDR2: MNHEY and SVGAGI. The CDR3 covers 15 residues. DNA for the CDR3: TGTGCCACCACCACCGGCGGGGTAGGGTCCAACAAGCAGTTCTTC. This sequence encodes CATTTGGVGSNKQFF.

This rearrangement joins TRBV5-1 to TRBJ2-7; the match to TRBD2 covers 8 bases. Losses at the gene ends were 4 bases for V and 2 bases for J; bases not matched to a gene: 5. The CDR3 consists of 14 residues. Looked up from germline, CDR1 is SGHRS and CDR2 is YFSETQ. Here the CDR3 DNA reads TGCGCCAGCAGCCGGGAGGGGGGGCCCTACGAGCAGTACTTC. This sequence encodes CASSREGGPYEQYF.

This rearrangement joins TRBV25-1 to TRBJ2-3; 7 nucleotides align to TRBD2. V was pared by 8 bases and J by 2 bases, with 7 bases of the junction left unmatched. CDR1 and CDR2 from the germline V gene are MGHDK and SYGVNS. The CDR3 covers 14 residues. The CDR3 spells CASASGQNTDTQYF. CDR3 in DNA: TGTGCCAGCGCTAGCGGACAAAACACAGATACGCAGTATTTT.

This clone was detected a few times. The genes are TRBV6-1 and TRBJ2-7; D is perhaps TRBD2 (6 bases). The V gene's germline CDR1 is MNHNS and CDR2 SASEGT. V was clipped by 1 base and J by 2 bases, with 21 bases between them. The CDR3 contains 18 residues. CDR3 amino acids: CASSEGMQGGTQPYEQYF. The CDR3 DNA is TGTGCCAGCAGTGAAGGAATGCAGGGAGGAACCCAACCCTACGAGCAGTACTTC.

V and J are TRBV28 and TRBJ1-2; D gene uncertain. V was shortened by 8 bases and J by 0 bases, with 37 bases between the two germline ends. CDR1 is MDHEN, CDR2 SYDVKM, per germline. This CDR3 region has 22 residues. The CDR3 reads CASLESQTRRKDQRNTNYGYTF. CDR3 nucleotides: TGTGCCAGCCTCGAGAGTCAGACCAGGAGGAAGGACCAGAGGAACACTAACTATGGCTACACCTTC.

This chain connects TRBV5-4 to TRBJ1-2, with 10 bases lining up with TRBD1. The CDR3 spans 15 residues. Germline V gene data show CDR1 as SGHNT and CDR2 as YYREEE (reference sequence). The junction had 10 bases not matched to a gene; V was cut back by 4 bases and J by 7 bases. This CDR3 reads CASSPDWDRGGGYTF. The CDR3 region has the DNA TGTGCCAGCAGCCCTGACTGGGACAGGGGAGGTGGCTACACCTTC.

This sequence joins TRBV5-1 and TRBJ2-2; 10 bases map to TRBD2. The CDR3 spans 14 residues. V gave up 4 bases and J gave up 8 bases; unmatched junction bases: 5. Per germline, CDR1 SGHRS and CDR2 YFSETQ. CDR3: CASSLAGALGELFF. CDR3 nucleotides: TGCGCCAGCAGCCTAGCGGGGGCCCTGGGGGAGCTGTTTTTT.

The gene calls are TRBV4-1 and TRBJ2-1; tentatively, D is TRBD1 (6 bases). V lost 0 bases, J lost 0 bases, and 18 bases lay in between. The CDR3 sequence is 19 residues long. CDR1 and CDR2 from the germline V gene are MGHRA and YSYEKL. CDR3 sequence: CASSQETAGQSSSYNEQFF. The CDR3 DNA reads as TGCGCCAGCAGCCAAGAAACAGCCGGACAGTCGAGCTCCTACAATGAGCAGTTCTTC.

This chain uses TRBV7-9 with TRBJ1-1; 7 nucleotides line up with TRBD1. The CDR3 is 16 residues long. Germline CDR1 is SEHNR and CDR2 is FQNEAQ (reference sequence). V lost 2 bases to trimming and J lost 2 bases; unmatched junction nucleotides: 8. The CDR3 here is CASSLWVGTENTEAFF. CDR3 in DNA: TGTGCCAGCAGCTTATGGGTAGGGACAGAAAACACTGAAGCTTTCTTT.

Here the CDR3 DNA reads TGTGCCAGCAGCTTATATGGTAGCGGACAGGGCGAGCAGTACTTC. Translation: CASSLYGSGQGEQYF. The gene calls are TRBV7-2 and TRBJ2-7; 8 nucleotides align to TRBD1. Germline V gives CDR1 SGHTA, CDR2 FQGNSA. V trimming: 2 bases; J trimming: 6 bases; junction bases outside the gene matches: 9. The CDR3 totals 15 residues.

This clone appeared a single time. The rearrangement links TRBV30 to TRBJ1-6, with D uncertain. Between the trimmed V and J ends, which lost 4 bases and 10 bases, there was a span of 14 bases. This CDR3 has 13 residues. CDR1 GTSNPN and CDR2 SVGIG come from the germline V gene (reference sequence). CDR3 residues: CAWKLRGRSPLHF. The CDR3 DNA reads as TGTGCCTGGAAGCTGCGTGGGAGATCACCCCTCCACTTT.

For the CDR3, the DNA is TGCGCCAGCAGCTCAGCGGGAGGGCCCTACGAGCAGTACTTC. This translates into CASSSAGGPYEQYF. The chain employs TRBV5-1 and TRBJ2-7; TRBD2 agrees at 10 bases. This CDR3 region has 14 residues. Germline V CDR1 and CDR2: SGHRS, YFSETQ. J lost 2 bases, V lost 3 bases, and 2 bases had no gene match.

The rearrangement joins TRBV5-4 to TRBJ2-2; TRBD2 matches at 7 bases. Germline-derived CDR1 and CDR2 are SGHNT and YYREEE (reference sequence). CDR3 length: 17 amino acids. Unmatched junction bases numbered 9, after V lost 0 bases and J lost 4 bases. The CDR3 protein is CASSLGSAGDLTGELFF. CDR3 bases: TGTGCCAGCAGCTTGGGGTCGGCGGGGGACCTCACCGGGGAGCTGTTTTTT.